This T cell receptor beta chain emerged from a study of preoperative IRX-2 immunotherapy in early breast cancer. Assay used: immunoSEQ multiplex PCR; TCRdb lists only in-frame clones, some missing. The profile shows 75,000 to 100,000 clones, 86% of them singletons. As for treatment: preoperative locoregional IRX-2 cytokine immunotherapy. Samples came from a phase Ib trial of preoperative locoregional IRX-2 cytokine immunotherapy. This CDR3 comprises 20 residues. The sample was tumor tissue, taken after IRX-2 immunotherapy. The chain joins TRBV12-1 to TRBJ1-4; the table calls TRBD1, which could not be checked here. TRBV12-1 is marked as a pseudogene. The source of this sequence is a human donor with breast cancer. CDR3 region: CASSRPGTGSFRATNEKLFF. CDR3 nucleotides: TGTGCCAGCAGCCGTCCCGGGACAGGATCCTTTCGCGCAACTAATGAAAAACTGTTTTTT.